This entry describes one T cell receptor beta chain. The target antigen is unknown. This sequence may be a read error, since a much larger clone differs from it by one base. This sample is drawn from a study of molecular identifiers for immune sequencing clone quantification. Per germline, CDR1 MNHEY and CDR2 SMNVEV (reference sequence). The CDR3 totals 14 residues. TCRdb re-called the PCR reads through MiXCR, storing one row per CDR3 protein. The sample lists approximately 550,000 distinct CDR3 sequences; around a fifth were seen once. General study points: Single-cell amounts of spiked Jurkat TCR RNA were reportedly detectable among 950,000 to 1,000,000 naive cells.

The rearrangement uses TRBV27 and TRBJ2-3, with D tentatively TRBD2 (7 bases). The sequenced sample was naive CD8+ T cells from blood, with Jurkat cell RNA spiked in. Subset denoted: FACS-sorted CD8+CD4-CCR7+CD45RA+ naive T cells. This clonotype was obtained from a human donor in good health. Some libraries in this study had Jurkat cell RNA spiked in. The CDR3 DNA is TGTGCCAGCAGTTTTGCGGGGGCAACAGATACGCAGTGTTTT. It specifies CASSFAGATDTQCF.